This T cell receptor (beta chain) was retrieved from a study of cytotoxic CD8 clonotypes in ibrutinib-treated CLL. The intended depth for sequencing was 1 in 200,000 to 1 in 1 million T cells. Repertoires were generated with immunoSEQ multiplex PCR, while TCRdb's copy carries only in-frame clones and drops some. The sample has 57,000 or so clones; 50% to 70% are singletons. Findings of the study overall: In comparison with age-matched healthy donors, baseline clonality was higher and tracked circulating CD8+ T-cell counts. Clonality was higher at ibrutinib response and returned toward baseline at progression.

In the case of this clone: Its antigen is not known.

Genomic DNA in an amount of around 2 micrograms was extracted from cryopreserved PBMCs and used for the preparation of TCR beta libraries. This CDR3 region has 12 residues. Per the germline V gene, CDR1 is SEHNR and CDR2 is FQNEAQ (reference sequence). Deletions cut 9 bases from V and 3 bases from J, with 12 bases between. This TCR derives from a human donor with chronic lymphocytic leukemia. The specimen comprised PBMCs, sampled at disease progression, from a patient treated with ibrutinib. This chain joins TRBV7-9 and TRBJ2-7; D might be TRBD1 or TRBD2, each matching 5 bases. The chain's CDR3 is CASSAGSYEQYF. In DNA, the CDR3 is TGTGCCAGTAGCGCAGGGAGCTACGAGCAGTACTTC.